This record concerns one T cell receptor beta chain sequence. Every donor was a healthy person donating bone marrow. These data are taken from a study of cytomegalovirus exposure and HLA in healthy donors. Both 60 Vbeta primers and 13 Jbeta primers went into the PCR. Original data processing: It was a later analysis that counted 83 million or so unique TCR beta chains, of which about 10 million were shared. This table comes from immunoSEQ multiplex PCR, and its TCRdb copy is limited to in-frame clones, with some not included. Clone size and V and J calls were adopted from that table, with D and trimming inferred from the DNA. The table has about 190,000 clones, roughly 73% seen once; the top ten hold approximately 2.1%. The length of the CDR3 is 16 residues. Germline assignment: CDR1 SGHAT and CDR2 FQDESV (reference sequence). V gave up 1 base and J gave up 5 bases, with 15 bases separating them.

The TCR originated in a woman aged 25-40 years in good health and CMV-seropositive. This sequence joins TRBV11-1 and TRBJ2-1; D is undetermined. The sample was PBMCs. In DNA, the CDR3 is TGTGCCAGCAGCTTAGTCGCGAATCTACCCAACAATGAGCAGTTCTTC. Its translation: CASSLVANLPNNEQFF.